Described below is a single TCR beta chain sequence and its context. Its cognate antigen is unknown. V was pared by 4 bases and J by 4 bases, with 4 bases of the junction left unmatched. The germline V gene encodes CDR1 SGHTA and CDR2 FQGTGA. The CDR3 loop spans 14 amino acids. This specimen comes from a study of cytotoxic CD8 clonotypes in ibrutinib-treated CLL. Regarding the study as a whole: Clonality was elevated at ibrutinib response and had returned toward baseline at progression.

Cryopreserved PBMCs were the source of about 2 micrograms of genomic DNA, which went to TCR beta libraries. Libraries were prepared by immunoSEQ multiplex PCR; TCRdb keeps only in-frame clonotypes and omits some of them. The sample lists roughly 160,000 clones, approximately 80% occurring once. Sample: PBMCs, taken after 12 months of ibrutinib treatment. This chain joins TRBV7-3 and TRBJ1-2, with 9 positions matching TRBD1. The TCR was taken from a human donor with chronic lymphocytic leukemia. CDR3 in DNA: TGTGCCAGCAGCTCGGGACAGGGCCCCTATGGCTACACCTTC. Translating gives CASSSGQGPYGYTF.